The 3 T cell receptor beta chains below come from one sample, sequenced in a study of identical twins' blood T cells. TCRdb re-called the 5' RACE reads with MiXCR, one entry per CDR3 protein. The table lists fewer than 450,000 distinct CDR3 sequences, under 30% of them singletons. Sequenced: PBMCs. Every receptor here comes from a woman between 18 and 50 years old in good health.

V gene TRBV29-1 combines with J gene TRBJ1-2, with 9 bases matching TRBD1. The CDR3 extends over 15 amino acids. The germline CDR1 and CDR2 sequences are SQVTM and ANQGSEA. The V and J ends lost 6 bases and 2 bases, in that order; junction bases with no gene match: 10. The DNA of the CDR3 is TGCAGCGTCCTTAAATCGGGACAGGGAAACTATGGCTACACCTTC. Protein: CSVLKSGQGNYGYTF.

Concerning this clonotype itself: One end of the junction fails to match germline, which may point to a read error. J is TRBJ1-5 and V is TRBV19, with D possibly being TRBD1 (5 bases). CDR1 is LNHDA and CDR2 is SQIVND in the germline V gene (reference sequence). CDR3 size: 12 residues. CDR3 protein: CATGARDHPQHF. Here the CDR3 DNA reads TGTGCCACCGGGGCCCGGGATCATCCCCAGCATTTT.

In this sample, this clonotype turned up a few times. This chain links TRBV6-5 with TRBJ1-2; D is possibly TRBD1 (6 bases). The germline V gene has CDR1 MNHEY and CDR2 SVGAGI. Trimming shortened V by 0 bases and J by 6 bases, and 14 bases separated the two germline ends. There are 15 residues in the CDR3. The CDR3 DNA reads TGTGCCAGCAGTTACTCCTGGACAGCTACCCATGGCTACACCTTC. Translating gives CASSYSWTATHGYTF.